The rows below give T cell receptor beta chains drawn from one sample of a study of T cell responses to AZD1222 COVID-19 vaccine. Assay used: immunoSEQ multiplex PCR; TCRdb lists only in-frame clones, some missing. This sample carries some 110,000 clones, approximately 85% of them seen once, and the ten largest clones take around 4.4%. Here the sequenced sample was peripheral blood, taken 28 days after the second AZD1222 dose. These receptor sequences come from an adult who received the AZD1222 COVID-19 vaccine. The CDR3 runs from the conserved cysteine through the conserved F or W. D genes are given only for firm matches. Clone size appears in some rows only: once, few, many, or a class for an expanded clone.

TRBJ2-7 | NA | TRBV7-2 | NA | CASSLSGTYEQYF | TGTGCCAGCAGCTTATCGGGGACCTACGAGCAGTACTTC
TRBJ1-5 | NA | TRBV5-1 | NA | CASSTGGPEGNQPQHF | TGCGCCAGCAGCACTGGGGGACCTGAGGGGAATCAGCCCCAGCATTTT
TRBJ1-3 | NA | TRBV3-1/TRBV3-2 | NA | CASSPGTTSGNTIYF | TGTGCCAGCAGCCCCGGGACAACCTCTGGAAACACCATATATTTT
TRBJ2-3 | once | TRBV28 | TRBD2 | CASSFTALLAGVIDTQYF | TGTGCCAGCAGTTTTACAGCCCTTCTAGCGGGGGTAATAGATACGCAGTATTTT
TRBJ2-1 | NA | TRBV27 | TRBD2 | CASTTGLAGNEQFF | TGTGCCAGCACAACGGGACTAGCGGGGAATGAGCAGTTCTTC
TRBJ2-5 | NA | TRBV7-3 | NA | CASSLAPNQETQYF | TGTGCCAGCAGCTTAGCCCCAAACCAAGAGACCCAGTACTTC
TRBJ2-3 | NA | TRBV3-1/TRBV3-2 | NA | CASSQAPTDTQYF | TGTGCCAGCAGCCAAGCCCCCACAGATACGCAGTATTTT
TRBJ1-1 | NA | TRBV5-6 | TRBD1 | CASSSRDSLILTEAFF | TGTGCCAGCAGCTCCAGGGACAGCCTAATTCTCACTGAAGCTTTCTTT
TRBJ1-1 | NA | TRBV30 | NA | CAWSGPVMNTEAFF | TGTGCCTGGAGTGGTCCGGTTATGAACACTGAAGCTTTCTTT
TRBJ2-7 | once | TRBV7-3 | TRBD2 | CASSLTGGTQEQYF | TGTGCCAGCAGCTTAACGGGAGGGACTCAGGAGCAGTACTTC
TRBJ1-5 | NA | TRBV7-2 | TRBD1 | CASSLVGDSHQPQHF | TGTGCCAGCAGCTTAGTAGGGGACAGCCACCAGCCCCAGCATTTT
TRBJ1-1 | NA | TRBV6-2/TRBV6-3 | NA | CASSATGSKAAFF | TGTGCCAGCAGTGCGACGGGATCCAAGGCGGCTTTCTTT
TRBJ1-4 | NA | TRBV5-5 | NA | CASSLLFANEKLFF | TGTGCCAGCAGCTTGCTTTTTGCTAATGAAAAACTGTTTTTT
TRBJ2-1 | once | TRBV19 | TRBD2 | CATLAGGLFNEQFF | TGTGCCACTTTAGCGGGGGGGCTGTTCAATGAGCAGTTCTTC
TRBJ2-1 | NA | TRBV19 | TRBD2 | CASSIERSGGYNEQFF | TGTGCCAGTAGTATAGAGCGTAGCGGGGGGTACAATGAGCAGTTCTTC
TRBJ2-4 | NA | TRBV5-6 | NA | CASSLRPALAKNIQYF | TGTGCCAGCAGCTTGAGGCCAGCACTAGCCAAAAACATTCAGTACTTC
TRBJ1-2 | NA | TRBV6-4 | TRBD1 | CASSSTGGSYGYTF | TGTGCCAGCAGTTCAACAGGGGGCTCCTATGGCTACACCTTC
TRBJ2-7 | NA | TRBV27 | TRBD1 | CASRRPGQGREQYF | TGTGCCAGCAGACGACCGGGACAGGGGCGCGAGCAGTACTTC
TRBJ1-1 | NA | TRBV11-2 | NA | CAVRRGGPPEAFF | TGTGCCGTCAGAAGGGGGGGGCCCCCTGAAGCTTTCTTT
TRBJ1-5 | NA | TRBV4-1 | TRBD1 | CASSQELDRGGNQPQHF | TGCGCCAGCAGCCAAGAACTCGACAGGGGAGGAAATCAGCCCCAGCATTTT
TRBJ1-2 | NA | TRBV4-1 | NA | CASSNQGDGYTF | TGCGCCAGCAGCAACCAAGGGGATGGCTACACCTTC
TRBJ1-5 | NA | TRBV19 | NA | CASSVRTGINQPQHF | TGTGCCAGTAGTGTCCGTACAGGTATCAATCAGCCCCAGCATTTT
TRBJ1-6 | NA | TRBV29-1 | NA | CSVAGTTNSPLHF | TGCAGCGTTGCCGGGACAACTAATTCACCCCTCCACTTT
TRBJ1-4 | NA | TRBV9 | NA | CASSVSTGVMATNEKLFF | TGTGCCAGCAGCGTTTCAACAGGAGTTATGGCGACTAATGAAAAACTGTTTTTT
TRBJ2-5 | NA | TRBV7-2 | TRBD1 | CASLLTGSYQETQYF | TGTGCCAGCCTACTGACAGGGTCCTACCAAGAGACCCAGTACTTC
TRBJ1-2 | NA | TRBV12-3/TRBV12-4 | NA | CASILGGGYGYTF | TGTGCCAGCATCCTCGGGGGCGGCTATGGCTACACCTTC
TRBJ2-7 | NA | TRBV5-1 | NA | CASSRGGGGTYEQYF | TGCGCCAGCAGCAGGGGTGGAGGGGGAACCTACGAGCAGTACTTC
TRBJ2-2 | once | TRBV5-5 | NA | CASSYLASGELFF | TGTGCCAGCAGCTATCTAGCGTCCGGGGAGCTGTTTTTT
TRBJ1-1 | NA | TRBV7-9 | TRBD1 | CASSLPGQDWRPRTEAFF | TGTGCCAGCAGCTTACCGGGACAGGACTGGAGGCCCCGGACTGAAGCTTTCTTT
TRBJ1-2 | NA | TRBV2 | TRBD1 | CASMGGTGWDGYTF | TGTGCCAGCATGGGGGGGACAGGATGGGATGGCTACACCTTC
TRBJ1-5 | NA | TRBV19 | NA | CASSGGHILDSNQPQHF | TGTGCCAGTAGTGGCGGACACATACTCGATAGCAATCAGCCCCAGCATTTT
TRBJ1-3 | NA | TRBV7-9 | NA | CASSPSGKASGNTIYF | TGTGCCAGCAGCCCCTCGGGGAAGGCTTCTGGAAACACCATATATTTT
TRBJ2-5 | NA | TRBV5-6 | NA | CASSFRDTLQETQYF | TGTGCCAGCAGCTTCCGGGACACCCTACAAGAGACCCAGTACTTC
TRBJ1-2 | NA | TRBV5-4 | TRBD1 | CASSHRDRDKDYTF | TGTGCCAGCAGCCACCGGGACAGGGACAAGGACTACACCTTC
TRBJ1-6 | NA | TRBV3-1/TRBV3-2 | NA | CASSRRDFSSPLHF | TGTGCCAGCAGCCGCCGGGACTTCAGCTCACCCCTCCACTTT
TRBJ2-7 | NA | TRBV28 | NA | CASSLVGPTYEQYF | TGTGCCAGCAGTTTAGTAGGTCCGACCTACGAGCAGTACTTC
TRBJ2-1 | NA | TRBV7-8 | NA | CASSLQGKSYNEQFF | TGTGCCAGCAGCTTACAGGGGAAATCCTACAATGAGCAGTTCTTC
TRBJ1-2 | NA | TRBV28 | TRBD1 | CASSMGRTGYSYTF | TGTGCCAGCAGCATGGGAAGGACAGGGTATAGCTACACCTTC
TRBJ2-6 | NA | TRBV12-3/TRBV12-4 | NA | CASSLSGANVLTF | TGTGCCAGCAGTTTGTCGGGGGCCAACGTCCTGACTTTC
TRBJ2-3 | NA | TRBV28 | TRBD1 | CASSTGGPDTQYF | TGTGCCAGCAGTACAGGGGGCCCAGATACGCAGTATTTT
TRBJ1-5 | NA | TRBV19 | TRBD1 | CASSMLGQGSNQPQHF | TGTGCCAGTAGTATGTTGGGACAGGGGAGCAATCAGCCCCAGCATTTT
TRBJ2-5 | NA | TRBV5-1 | TRBD1 | CASSPGQGETQYF | TGCGCCAGCAGCCCCGGACAGGGGGAGACCCAGTACTTC
TRBJ2-7 | NA | TRBV11-2 | TRBD1 | CASSPPRWTGRSAYEQYF | TGTGCCAGCAGCCCCCCTCGGTGGACAGGGAGAAGTGCCTACGAGCAGTACTTC
TRBJ1-2 | NA | TRBV3-1/TRBV3-2 | NA | CASSQARGAAYGYTF | TGTGCCAGCAGTCAGGCACGGGGGGCAGCCTATGGCTACACCTTC
TRBJ2-6 | once | TRBV19 | NA | CASMQDTGANVLTF | TGTGCCAGTATGCAGGATACGGGGGCCAACGTCCTGACTTTC
TRBJ1-1 | NA | TRBV28 | TRBD1 | CASSTSGTGGRAEAFF | TGTGCCAGCAGTACCTCCGGGACAGGGGGTCGAGCTGAAGCTTTCTTT
TRBJ2-1 | NA | TRBV7-9 | TRBD1 | CASKGDRVYEQFF | TGTGCCAGCAAGGGGGACAGGGTCTATGAGCAGTTCTTC
TRBJ2-1 | once | TRBV7-2 | NA | CASSHGLSEYNEQFF | TGTGCCAGCAGCCACGGGCTATCGGAATACAATGAGCAGTTCTTC
TRBJ1-3 | NA | TRBV7-8 | NA | CASSLERVSGNTIYF | TGTGCCAGCAGCTTAGAGAGGGTCTCTGGAAACACCATATATTTT
TRBJ2-1 | NA | TRBV4-1 | NA | CASSPKQGGRSEQFF | TGCGCCAGCAGCCCTAAACAGGGTGGCAGGAGTGAGCAGTTCTTC
TRBJ1-1 | NA | TRBV29-1 | NA | CSGSGNTEAFF | TGCAGCGGCTCAGGGAACACTGAAGCTTTCTTT